These 13 T cell receptor beta chains share one sample of origin, sequenced in a study of cytomegalovirus exposure and HLA in healthy donors. The PCR ran on 60 Vbeta and 13 Jbeta primers. Data came from immunoSEQ multiplex PCR; TCRdb stores just in-frame clones and leaves some out. The sample includes 65,000 to 90,000 clones, about 81% of them seen just once. The specimen was PBMCs. These receptors all come from a woman aged 40-49 years in good health and CMV-seropositive.

The rearrangement links TRBV29-1 to TRBJ2-5, with TRBD2 matching 8 bases. CDR3 length equals 14 residues. CDR1 is SQVTM and CDR2 is ANQGSEA in the germline V gene. With 6 bases clipped from V and 5 bases from J, the junction kept 11 bases outside the gene matches. CDR3 sequence reads: CSVGGDSGAETQYF. DNA of the CDR3: TGCAGCGTAGGGGGGGATAGCGGGGCTGAGACCCAGTACTTC.

V gene TRBV5-1 combines with J gene TRBJ2-1; TRBD2 matches at 15 bases. The CDR3 has 15 residues. Germline V CDR1 and CDR2: SGHRS, YFSETQ. V trimming: 3 bases; J trimming: 8 bases; junction bases outside the gene matches: 3. The CDR3 loop is CASSSGLAGGYEQFF. The CDR3, as DNA: TGCGCCAGCAGCTCGGGACTAGCGGGGGGCTATGAGCAGTTCTTC. Full variable domain (missing parts from reference TRBV5-1 and TRBJ2-1): KAGVTQTPRYLIKTRGQQVTLSCSPISGHRSVSWYQQTPGQGLQFLFEYFSETQRNKGNFPGRFSGRQFSNSRSEMNVSTLELGDSALYLCASSSGLAGGYEQFFGPGTRLTVL.

The chain joins TRBV5-1 to TRBJ1-1; the match to TRBD1 covers 7 bases. The CDR3 has 15 amino acids. The germline V gene encodes CDR1 SGHRS and CDR2 YFSETQ. V was clipped by 2 bases and J by 3 bases; unmatched bases: 7. The CDR3 DNA sequence: TGCGCCAGCAGCTTCTCAGGGGGAAAGGACACTGAAGCTTTCTTT. Translation: CASSFSGGKDTEAFF. Variable domain in full (rest from reference TRBV5-1 and TRBJ1-1): KAGVTQTPRYLIKTRGQQVTLSCSPISGHRSVSWYQQTPGQGLQFLFEYFSETQRNKGNFPGRFSGRQFSNSRSEMNVSTLELGDSALYLCASSFSGGKDTEAFFGQGTRLTVV.

CDR3: CASSLAGTEGQPQHF. CDR3 sequence (DNA): TGTGCCAGCAGTTTAGCCGGGACAGAGGGTCAGCCCCAGCATTTT. The chain couples TRBV28 to TRBJ1-5, with 7 nucleotides matching TRBD1. Germline CDR1 and CDR2: MDHEN and SYDVKM. V was clipped by 2 bases and J by 6 bases; unmatched bases: 7. This CDR3 contains 15 residues. The full variable domain, completed using reference TRBV28 and TRBJ1-5, is DVKVTQSSRYLVKRTGEKVFLECVQDMDHENMFWYRQDPGLGLRLIYFSYDVKMKEKGDIPEGYSVSREKKERFSLILESASTNQTSMYLCASSLAGTEGQPQHFGDGTRLSIL.

CDR3 nucleotide sequence: TGCGCCAGCAGCTTGGGCCAAAGGAGTGGGGCTACGCAGTATTTT. Its protein product is CASSLGQRSGATQYF. The V and J genes are TRBV5-1 and TRBJ2-3; D possibly corresponds to TRBD1 (5 bases). CDR3 length equals 15 residues. Trimming pared 0 bases from V and 8 bases from J, leaving 16 bases between. Germline CDR1 and CDR2: SGHRS and YFSETQ.

In its sample, this clone was seen once. The J gene is TRBJ1-1, the V gene TRBV6-5; 10 bases line up with TRBD1. The CDR3 runs 14 residues. The germline gives CDR1 MNHEY, CDR2 SVGAGI. DNA of the CDR3: TGTGCTAGCTGGCGGGACCGGACAGGGGGTGAAGCTTTCTTT. Protein product: CASWRDRTGGEAFF.

The chain joins TRBV7-9 to TRBJ1-3; D gene uncertain. V lost 1 base, J lost 4 bases, and 5 bases lay in between. Germline V gives CDR1 SEHNR, CDR2 FQNEAQ (reference sequence). This CDR3 is built from 13 residues. Here the CDR3 DNA reads TGTGCCAGCAGCTTAGGTGCGGGAAACACCATATATTTT. Its translation is CASSLGAGNTIYF.

The rearrangement joins TRBV2 to TRBJ1-5, with D maybe TRBD1 (5 bases). Germline-derived CDR1 and CDR2 are SNHLY and FYNNEI. CDR3 size: 15 residues. The germline V and J ends were trimmed by 4 bases and 7 bases, with 17 bases remaining between them. DNA for the CDR3: TGTGCCAGCAGTGGGCTTGGGGGGTCGGGGCAGCCCCAGCATTTT. Its translation is CASSGLGGSGQPQHF.

This clone was seen only a few times. The chain carries TRBV10-3 and TRBJ2-2; TRBD1 might be the D (5 bases). The CDR3 contains 15 residues. V lost 2 bases to trimming and J lost 0 bases, with 7 bases between them. Germline V gene data show CDR1 as ENHRY and CDR2 as SYGVKD. CDR3 loop: CAISEMGPNTGELFF. Here the CDR3 DNA reads TGTGCCATCAGTGAGATGGGGCCGAACACCGGGGAGCTGTTTTTT.

This clone was recorded a few times. The rearrangement joins TRBV7-3 to TRBJ1-2; the match to TRBD1 covers 7 bases. This CDR3 has 13 amino acids. V was pared by 3 bases and J by 4 bases, with 2 bases of the junction left unmatched. CDR1 SGHTA and CDR2 FQGTGA come from the germline V gene. CDR3: CASSFDRAYGYTF. For the CDR3, the DNA is TGTGCCAGCAGCTTTGACAGGGCCTATGGCTACACCTTC.

The V and J genes are TRBV5-1 and TRBJ1-6; D unclear. V lost 1 base and J 3 bases, leaving 8 bases between the germline ends. Germline CDR1 is SGHRS and CDR2 is YFSETQ. This CDR3 is 15 amino acids long. In DNA form, the CDR3 reads TGCGCCAGCAGCTTGTACCCAGGCTATAATTCACCCCTCCACTTT. Protein: CASSLYPGYNSPLHF.

This clone has just a few counts. The rearrangement links TRBV7-9 to TRBJ1-5; a weak D match, TRBD1 (5 bases). V was shortened by 4 bases and J by 3 bases, with 16 bases between the two germline ends. Germline CDR1 and CDR2: SEHNR and FQNEAQ (reference sequence). CDR3 size: 16 residues. This CDR3 reads CASSSTRGEANQPQHF. The DNA for the CDR3 is TGTGCCAGCAGCTCCACGAGAGGGGAGGCCAATCAGCCCCAGCATTTT.

The gene calls are TRBV10-3 and TRBJ2-7, with D tentatively TRBD1 (6 bases). Germline V gives CDR1 ENHRY, CDR2 SYGVKD. V was shortened by 4 bases and J by 4 bases, with 11 bases between the two germline ends. This CDR3 contains 13 residues. The CDR3 loop reads CAISGPGQYEQYF. The CDR3 DNA reads TGTGCCATCAGTGGGCCCGGACAGTACGAGCAGTACTTC.